A selection of T cell receptor beta chains follows, all from one sample in a study of monozygotic twins with inflammatory bowel disease. TCRdb re-analyzed the 5' RACE reads; it lists each CDR3 protein once, without DNA. The table for this sample gives under 150,000 distinct CDR3 sequences. Sample: blood. The receptors shown here come from a human donor with ulcerative colitis or Crohn's disease, or a healthy co-twin of an affected twin (not recorded which). Each CDR3 is given with its conserved first and last residue.

J gene: TRBJ2-3; V gene: TRBV20-1; CDR3 protein: CSARVRGKESTDTQYF
J gene: TRBJ2-7; V gene: TRBV7-2; CDR3 protein: CASSPRASGTYEQYF
J gene: TRBJ1-5; V gene: TRBV12-3/TRBV12-4; CDR3 protein: CASSLGGLSNQPQHF
J gene: TRBJ2-7; V gene: TRBV12-3/TRBV12-4; CDR3 protein: CASRGQGTYEQYF
J gene: TRBJ2-7; V gene: TRBV6-2/TRBV6-3; CDR3 protein: CASSLTRQSYEQYF
J gene: TRBJ1-2; V gene: TRBV7-6; CDR3 protein: CASSPRGLGGYTF
J gene: TRBJ2-2; V gene: TRBV28; CDR3 protein: CASSLPEADTGELFF
J gene: TRBJ1-2; V gene: TRBV18; CDR3 protein: CASSPEGQGTGYTF
J gene: TRBJ2-2; V gene: TRBV12-3/TRBV12-4; CDR3 protein: CATLGGGEWAGELFF
J gene: TRBJ2-1; V gene: TRBV29-1; CDR3 protein: CSVETSGGAYEQFF